These 27 T cell receptor beta chains came from one sample sequenced in a study of CD8 T cells in Susac syndrome. With random hexamers, reverse transcription was performed on roughly 0.5 to 1 ug of RNA. TCRdb called the immunoSEQ multiplex PCR reads again in MiXCR, with one record for every CDR3 protein. The table includes 75,000 to 100,000 distinct CDR3 sequences, approximately 94% detected once. Sequencing was performed on CD8+ T cells from PBMCs. The receptor source for this set is a human donor in good health.

The chain combines TRBV7-2 with TRBJ2-5; D unclear. Germline lookup yields CDR1 SGHTA and CDR2 FQGNSA. Deletions cut 5 bases from V and 5 bases from J, with 15 bases between. This CDR3 is built from 14 residues. In nucleotides, the CDR3 is TGTGCCAGCAGCCTCGTCGGTTTGGATGAGACCCAGTACTTC. Translation gives CASSLVGLDETQYF.

This rearrangement joins TRBV3-1 to TRBJ1-1; TRBD1 matches 7 bases. The CDR3 totals 13 residues. The J segment lost 5 bases and the V segment lost 3 bases, leaving 3 bases of the junction unmatched. The germline V gene encodes CDR1 LGHDT and CDR2 YNNKEL (reference sequence). CDR3 sequence: CASSQTGSTEAFF. In DNA, the CDR3 is TGTGCCAGCAGCCAGACAGGGAGTACTGAAGCTTTCTTT.

The chain employs TRBV24-1 and TRBJ2-1; no reliable D call. CDR3 size: 14 residues. V lost 2 bases to trimming and J lost 3 bases, with 7 bases between them. The V gene's germline CDR1 is KGHDR and CDR2 SFDVKD. This chain's CDR3 is CATSDSEDYNEQFF. Written as DNA, the CDR3 is TGTGCCACCAGTGATTCTGAGGACTACAATGAGCAGTTCTTC.

This clonotype was observed once. The chain combines TRBV4-1 with TRBJ2-1; unclear D gene. CDR3 length: 12 residues. Deletions cut 1 base from V and 7 bases from J, with 5 bases between. CDR1 is MGHRA and CDR2 is YSYEKL in the germline V gene. The CDR3 bases are TGCGCCAGCAGCCAAGTGGCAAATGAGCAGTTCTTC. As protein: CASSQVANEQFF.

The V and J genes are TRBV2 and TRBJ2-1; no firm D call. Trimming pared 8 bases from V and 7 bases from J, leaving 6 bases between. The V gene's germline CDR1 is SNHLY and CDR2 FYNNEI. This CDR3 has 10 amino acids. CDR3 sequence (DNA): TGTGCCAGCCTTAGGAATGAGCAGTTCTTC. This sequence encodes CASLRNEQFF.

The rearrangement uses TRBV13 and TRBJ2-7; 7 nucleotides align to TRBD2. In germline, CDR1 is PRHDT, CDR2 FYEKMQ (reference sequence). The CDR3 runs to 14 residues. Trimming at V came to 5 bases and at J to 1 base, leaving 5 bases not matched to a gene. CDR3 protein: CASSKRDYSYEQYV. The DNA for the CDR3 is TGTGCCAGCAGCAAGCGGGACTATTCCTACGAGCAGTACGTC.

The rearrangement links TRBV30 to TRBJ2-7, with D possibly matching TRBD1 (5 bases). CDR3 size: 15 residues. The V gene's germline CDR1 is GTSNPN and CDR2 SVGIG (reference sequence). V was pared by 8 bases and J by 5 bases, with 25 bases between. DNA of the CDR3: TGTGCCCCCGTTCCGGATCTACAGGTGAACAACGAGCAGTACGTC. It is translated as CAPVPDLQVNNEQYV.

This chain uses TRBV13 with TRBJ2-7; 9 bases fit TRBD2. CDR1 PRHDT and CDR2 FYEKMQ come from the germline V gene (reference sequence). V was pared by 3 bases and J by 5 bases, with 2 bases of the junction left unmatched. This CDR3 contains 13 residues. The CDR3 is CASSFSGSDEQYV. DNA for the CDR3: TGTGCCAGCAGCTTTAGCGGGAGCGACGAGCAGTACGTC.

V gene TRBV9 combines with J gene TRBJ2-1, with 9 positions matching TRBD2. Germline values: CDR1 SGDLS, CDR2 YYNGEE. The length of the CDR3 is 19 residues. The trim removed 4 bases at V and 5 bases at J, leaving 19 bases unmatched. The chain's CDR3 is CASSRNPSGIIQGDNEQFF. CDR3 nucleotide sequence: TGTGCCAGCAGCAGAAACCCTAGCGGGATTATCCAGGGGGACAATGAGCAGTTCTTC.

The CDR3 coding sequence is TGTGCCAGCAGTTTGGGAGTGAACTATGGCTACACCTTC. This translates into CASSLGVNYGYTF. The chain uses TRBV27 and TRBJ1-2; no firm D call. There are 13 residues in the CDR3. Trimming removed 3 bases from V and 2 bases from J, with 7 bases in between. Per germline, CDR1 MNHEY and CDR2 SMNVEV (reference sequence).

The chain combines TRBV27 with TRBJ1-1; no reliable D call. The length of the CDR3 is 14 residues. The V gene's germline CDR1 is MNHEY and CDR2 SMNVEV (reference sequence). Trimming took off 3 bases at V and 0 bases at J, with 8 bases between the two ends. CDR3 amino acids: CASSFGEMNTEAFF. For the CDR3, the DNA is TGTGCCAGCAGTTTTGGGGAAATGAACACTGAAGCTTTCTTT.

V and J are TRBV7-6 and TRBJ2-1, with D uncertain. The ends were cut back, 5 bases at V and 8 bases at J, with 22 bases in the middle. Germline CDR1 SGHVS, CDR2 FNYEAQ. This CDR3 region has 16 residues. CDR3 amino acids: CASSLPAPIERDEQFF. Written as DNA, the CDR3 is TGTGCCAGCAGCCTCCCAGCTCCTATAGAGCGAGATGAGCAGTTCTTC.

V usage is TRBV27 and J usage is TRBJ2-7; 7 bases fit TRBD1. V lost 4 bases, J lost 4 bases, and 7 bases stayed unmatched. Looked up from germline, CDR1 is MNHEY and CDR2 is SMNVEV (reference sequence). This CDR3 region has 14 residues. The CDR3 coding sequence is TGTGCCAGCAGTTGGGACAGTAAAACTTACGAGCAGTACTTC. The encoded protein is CASSWDSKTYEQYF.

V usage is TRBV11-2 and J usage is TRBJ2-3, with 7 bases identical to TRBD1. Germline loops: CDR1 SGHAT, CDR2 FQNNGV. There are 18 residues in the CDR3. The trim removed 5 bases at V and 1 base at J, leaving 15 bases unmatched. CDR3 nucleotides: TGTGCCAGCAGCGAGCGAGCGGTAGGGGGCGCGGGCACAGATACGCAGTATTTT. This sequence encodes CASSERAVGGAGTDTQYF.

This chain connects TRBV6-5 to TRBJ2-7; D is perhaps TRBD2 (6 bases). The V gene's germline CDR1 is MNHEY and CDR2 SVGAGI. The germline V and J ends were trimmed by 6 bases and 5 bases, with 11 bases remaining between them. This CDR3 has 12 residues. This chain's CDR3 is CASSPGSDEQYF. The CDR3 DNA follows: TGTGCCAGCAGCCCCGGGAGTGACGAGCAGTACTTC.

J is TRBJ2-7 and V is TRBV7-2; unclear D gene. This CDR3 spans 12 amino acids. Per the germline V gene, CDR1 is SGHTA and CDR2 is FQGNSA. V shed 6 bases and J shed 3 bases, with 9 bases lying between them. CDR3 sequence reads: CASSPTHYEQYF. The CDR3 nucleotides read TGTGCCAGCAGTCCGACCCACTACGAGCAGTACTTC. Combining the CDR3 with reference TRBV7-2 and TRBJ2-7 gives the whole variable domain GAGVSQSPSNKVTEKGKDVELRCDPISGHTALYWYRQSLGQGLEFLIYFQGNSAPDKSGLPSDRFSAERTGGSVSTLTIQRTQQEDSAVYLCASSPTHYEQYFGPGTRLTVT.

This rearrangement joins TRBV28 to TRBJ2-7; a possible D gene is TRBD1 (6 bases). V was pared by 5 bases and J by 2 bases, with 16 bases between. Germline V gives CDR1 MDHEN, CDR2 SYDVKM. The CDR3 consists of 15 residues. The chain's CDR3 is CASSGIQGLAYEQYV. CDR3 nucleotides: TGTGCCAGCAGTGGAATACAGGGTCTAGCCTACGAGCAGTACGTC.

The chain couples TRBV20-1 to TRBJ2-2; TRBD2 agrees at 10 bases. The ends lost 2 bases at V and 3 bases at J; junction bases unmatched: 0. The CDR3 runs 14 residues. From germline, CDR1 is DFQATT and CDR2 SNEGSKA (reference sequence). The CDR3 nucleotides are TGCAGTGCTAGACTAGCGGGAGACACCGGGGAGCTGTTTTTT. Its protein product is CSARLAGDTGELFF.

This chain uses TRBV12-3 or TRBV12-4 with TRBJ2-3; the match to TRBD1 covers 7 bases. Germline trimming cut 5 bases from V and 9 bases from J; bases unmatched to any gene: 8. The CDR3 spans 13 residues. CDR3 amino acids: CASSPQDRQTQYF. As DNA, the CDR3 is TGTGCCAGCAGTCCGCAGGACAGGCAGACGCAGTATTTT.

The chain couples TRBV6-4 to TRBJ2-5; D remains ambiguous. Germline CDR1 reads MRHNA; CDR2 reads SNTAGT. Trimming pared 5 bases from V and 5 bases from J, leaving 12 bases between. CDR3 length: 13 amino acids. The CDR3: CASSYAIRETQYF. CDR3 DNA sequence: TGTGCCAGCAGTTACGCGATACGGGAGACCCAGTACTTC.

The chain employs TRBV5-6 and TRBJ2-7; 8 bases line up with TRBD1. Germline V gene sequence: CDR1 SGHDT, CDR2 YYEEEE. J lost 0 bases, V lost 5 bases, and 13 bases had no gene match. CDR3 length equals 17 residues. CDR3 protein: CASRLGQGRSGSYEQYF. For the CDR3, the DNA is TGTGCCAGCAGATTAGGACAGGGCCGTAGTGGCTCCTACGAGCAGTACTTC.

The rearrangement uses TRBV27 and TRBJ2-1; the match to TRBD2 covers 9 bases. The germline gives CDR1 MNHEY, CDR2 SMNVEV (reference sequence). Germline trimming cut 5 bases from V and 7 bases from J; bases unmatched to any gene: 6. The CDR3 consists of 14 residues. The CDR3 protein is CASSEAGGWNEQFF. Here the CDR3 DNA reads TGTGCCAGCAGTGAGGCGGGAGGGTGGAATGAGCAGTTCTTC.

The chain uses TRBV20-1 and TRBJ1-1; 8 bases fit TRBD1. V trimming: 3 bases; J trimming: 6 bases; junction bases outside the gene matches: 18. CDR1 is DFQATT, CDR2 SNEGSKA, per germline (reference sequence). The CDR3 has 17 residues. The CDR3 region has the DNA TGCAGTGCTAGTAGCATCGGGACAGGCGACCGTTGGGCTGAAGCTTTCTTT. Translating gives CSASSIGTGDRWAEAFF.

The V gene is TRBV6-4, the J gene TRBJ2-1, with D possibly TRBD1 on 6 matching bases. Germline assignment: CDR1 MRHNA and CDR2 SNTAGT. CDR3 length: 13 amino acids. Trimming left V 5 bases short and J 6 bases short, with 11 bases between. CDR3 sequence: CASSSGASNEQFF. The CDR3 region has the DNA TGTGCCAGCAGTTCAGGGGCATCCAATGAGCAGTTCTTC.

This sequence joins TRBV5-6 and TRBJ1-2; unclear D gene. Per germline, CDR1 SGHDT and CDR2 YYEEEE. CDR3 length: 13 amino acids. Trimming removed 0 bases at V and 2 bases at J, with 5 bases between. Here the CDR3 reads CASSLEGNYGYTF. Here the CDR3 DNA reads TGTGCCAGCAGCTTGGAGGGAAACTATGGCTACACCTTC.

The genes are TRBV6-2 or TRBV6-3 and TRBJ2-7; D not certain. The CDR3 consists of 12 residues. CDR1 is MNHEY, CDR2 SVGEGT, per germline. V lost 6 bases, J lost 6 bases, and 12 bases lay in between. In DNA form, the CDR3 reads TGTGCCAGCAGCTTATTTTGGGGCGAGCAGTACGTC. Translation: CASSLFWGEQYV.

The J gene is TRBJ1-5, the V gene TRBV20-1; D call uncertain. CDR3 length: 18 amino acids. CDR1 is DFQATT and CDR2 is SNEGSKA in the germline V gene (reference sequence). V was shortened by 0 bases and J by 0 bases, with 18 bases between the two germline ends. CDR3: CSARDRARVRYSNQPQHF. The CDR3 bases are TGCAGTGCTAGAGATCGTGCGCGAGTCAGGTATAGCAATCAGCCCCAGCATTTT.